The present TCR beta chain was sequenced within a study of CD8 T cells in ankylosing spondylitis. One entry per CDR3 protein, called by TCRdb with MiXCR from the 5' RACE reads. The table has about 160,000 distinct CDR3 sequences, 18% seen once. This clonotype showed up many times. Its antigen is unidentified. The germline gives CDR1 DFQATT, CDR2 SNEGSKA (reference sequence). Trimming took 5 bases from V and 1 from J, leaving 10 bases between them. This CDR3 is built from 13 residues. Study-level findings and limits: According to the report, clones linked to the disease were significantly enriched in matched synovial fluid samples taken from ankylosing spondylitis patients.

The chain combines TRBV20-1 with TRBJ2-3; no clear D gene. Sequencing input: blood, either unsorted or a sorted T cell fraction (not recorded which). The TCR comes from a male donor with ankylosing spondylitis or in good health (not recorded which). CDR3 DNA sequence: TGCAGTGCTGCCGCAACTGGCACAGATACGCAGTATTTT. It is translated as CSAAATGTDTQYF.